This paragraph covers one T cell receptor (beta chain) sequence. The target antigen is unknown. The germline gives CDR1 MDHEN, CDR2 SYDVKM. V gave up 1 base and J gave up 7 bases, with 10 bases separating them. The CDR3 has 13 residues. The entry originates in a study of cytomegalovirus exposure and HLA in healthy donors. Study-wide results and limits: It was assumed in the presence/absence analyses that sequencing depth was roughly uniform across donors. Later on, an analysis showed TCR association rates differing by HLA locus, with DRB1 the most and HLA-C the fewest.

Although they were nominally healthy when sampled, donors likely had unrecorded immune exposures. PCR employed 60 Vbeta and 13 Jbeta primers. In the original processing: The count from a later analysis was about 80 million unique TCR beta chains, some 10 million of them shared. Here immunoSEQ multiplex PCR was the method, and the copy in TCRdb shows in-frame clones only, minus some. V and J calls and clone size are those listed in that table; D and trimming were worked out from the DNA. The table shows under 150,000 clones, with roughly 80% occurring only once. The V call is TRBV28, the J call TRBJ1-1; unclear D gene. This receptor was identified in a woman in her 40s in good health and CMV-seronegative. The sequencing sample was made of PBMCs. DNA for the CDR3: TGTGCCAGCAGTTTATTGGCGTCAGGTGAAGCTTTCTTT. Amino acid sequence: CASSLLASGEAFF.